The 12 T cell receptor beta chains below were found in one sample sequenced in a study of cytomegalovirus exposure and HLA in healthy donors (dated by TCRdb to about 2017). Preparation of the library involved the immunoSEQ multiplex PCR assay. For the multiplex PCR, a mixture combining 60 forward primers for TCR Vbeta segments and 13 reverse primers for TCR Jbeta segments was used. TCRdb took this table from immuneACCESS and kept in-frame rearrangements with V and J called. Such tables lack part of the clones; where checked against another copy, unresolved V genes explain under half of the gap, and the rest is unexplained. The sample contains hundreds of thousands of clones, 72% of them found a single time. Of the sample, 2% to 2.5% is held by the ten largest clones. Input material: PBMCs. These receptors were taken from a female donor in good health and CMV-seronegative.

A few counts support this clone. J is TRBJ1-2 and V is TRBV30, with 10 bases fitting TRBD1. Germline loops: CDR1 GTSNPN, CDR2 SVGIG (reference sequence). This CDR3 is 14 amino acids long. J lost 8 bases, V lost 2 bases, and 8 bases had no gene match. This CDR3 is CAWSLRQGAGGYTF. For the CDR3, the DNA is TGTGCCTGGAGTCTTAGACAGGGGGCGGGAGGCTACACCTTC.

The gene calls are TRBV4-1 and TRBJ2-1; 9 positions match TRBD2. With 3 bases clipped from V and 1 base from J, the junction kept 4 bases outside the gene matches. The CDR3 has 16 residues. Germline CDR1 is MGHRA and CDR2 is YSYEKL. DNA for the CDR3: TGCGCCAGCAGCCACTTAGCGGGAGTTTCCTACAATGAGCAGTTCTTC. Protein: CASSHLAGVSYNEQFF.

This clone showed up just once. The chain employs TRBV9 and TRBJ2-1, with 12 bases matching TRBD2. The ends lost 3 bases at V and 8 bases at J; junction bases unmatched: 12. Germline assignment: CDR1 SGDLS and CDR2 YYNGEE. The CDR3 totals 17 residues. In DNA, the CDR3 is TGTGCCAGCAGCGAGGGCCGACTAGCGGGAGAGGGCCATGAGCAGTTCTTC. Translated, it gives CASSEGRLAGEGHEQFF.

The chain has TRBV9 and TRBJ2-7; 10 nucleotides match TRBD1. V gave up 4 bases and J gave up 2 bases; unmatched junction bases: 3. This CDR3 spans 14 amino acids. The germline V gene has CDR1 SGDLS and CDR2 YYNGEE. The CDR3 region is CASSRDRGAYEQYF. Written as DNA, the CDR3 is TGTGCCAGCAGCCGGGACAGGGGCGCCTACGAGCAGTACTTC.

V gene TRBV5-1 combines with J gene TRBJ2-7, with TRBD1 identical over 10 bases. CDR1 and CDR2 (germline): SGHRS, YFSETQ. The CDR3 loop spans 15 amino acids. The V segment lost 1 base and the J segment 5 bases; nucleotides outside the gene matches: 6. The CDR3 nucleotides read TGCGCCAGCAGCTTGAACCCCGGACAGGGGGACGAGCAGTACTTC. Amino acid sequence: CASSLNPGQGDEQYF. Together with reference TRBV5-1 and TRBJ2-7, the CDR3 gives the full variable domain: KAGVTQTPRYLIKTRGQQVTLSCSPISGHRSVSWYQQTPGQGLQFLFEYFSETQRNKGNFPGRFSGRQFSNSRSEMNVSTLELGDSALYLCASSLNPGQGDEQYFGPGTRLTVT.

The chain combines TRBV10-3 with TRBJ2-3; no firm D call. Trimming left V 5 bases short and J 0 bases short, with 15 bases between. Germline V gene lookup returns CDR1 ENHRY and CDR2 SYGVKD. The CDR3 runs 16 residues. The DNA of the CDR3 is TGTGCCATCAGTCCGTGGTCGCGTACTAGCACAGATACGCAGTATTTT. It encodes CAISPWSRTSTDTQYF.

This rearrangement joins TRBV5-4 to TRBJ1-3; D may be TRBD1 (6 bases). Trimming shortened V by 4 bases and J by 5 bases, and 13 bases separated the two germline ends. The CDR3 runs to 14 residues. Looked up from germline, CDR1 is SGHNT and CDR2 is YYREEE (reference sequence). CDR3 nucleotide sequence: TGTGCCAGCAGCCGGGGGGACACCCGAAACACCATATATTTT. Translation gives CASSRGDTRNTIYF.

The gene calls are TRBV7-9 and TRBJ2-5; 8 nucleotides match TRBD1. The germline V gene encodes CDR1 SEHNR and CDR2 FQNEAQ (reference sequence). CDR3 length equals 14 residues. V gave up 5 bases and J gave up 5 bases; unmatched junction bases: 7. CDR3 sequence: CASSRGQVMETQYF. CDR3 DNA: TGTGCCAGCAGCAGGGGACAGGTTATGGAGACCCAGTACTTC.

The chain combines TRBV6-1 with TRBJ1-1; tentatively, D is TRBD1 (6 bases). CDR1 is MNHNS, CDR2 SASEGT, per germline. Trimming stripped 0 bases from V and 8 bases from J, with 22 bases between. The CDR3 has 17 amino acids. The CDR3 nucleotides are TGTGCCAGCAGTGAAGCGCGTCGGGGGGCCTGGGTGGCGGAAGCTTTCTTT. Translated, it gives CASSEARRGAWVAEAFF.

This chain joins TRBV5-1 and TRBJ1-1, with 10 bases that match TRBD1. CDR3 length: 15 residues. CDR1 and CDR2 from the germline V gene are SGHRS and YFSETQ. The V and J ends lost 0 bases and 8 bases, in that order; junction bases with no gene match: 7. CDR3 residues: CASSLGGQGVIEAFF. The CDR3 coding sequence is TGCGCCAGCAGCTTGGGCGGACAGGGGGTCATCGAAGCTTTCTTT.

The chain is built from TRBV6-5 and TRBJ2-7; no firm D call. Germline V gives CDR1 MNHEY, CDR2 SVGAGI. V lost 0 bases and J 2 bases, leaving 8 bases between the germline ends. The CDR3 has 14 residues. The CDR3 DNA follows: TGTGCCAGCAGTTACTCGGGTAGCACCTACGAGCAGTACTTC. The encoded protein is CASSYSGSTYEQYF.

The V gene is TRBV11-3, the J gene TRBJ2-7; D might be TRBD2 (5 bases). V was shortened by 5 bases and J by 2 bases, with 22 bases between the two germline ends. The germline V gene has CDR1 SGHNT and CDR2 YENEEA. This CDR3 region has 17 residues. The CDR3, as DNA: TGTGCCAGCAGCCGACGTCCGGCCGGGCGGGTAACCTACGAGCAGTACTTC. Translating it yields CASSRRPAGRVTYEQYF.